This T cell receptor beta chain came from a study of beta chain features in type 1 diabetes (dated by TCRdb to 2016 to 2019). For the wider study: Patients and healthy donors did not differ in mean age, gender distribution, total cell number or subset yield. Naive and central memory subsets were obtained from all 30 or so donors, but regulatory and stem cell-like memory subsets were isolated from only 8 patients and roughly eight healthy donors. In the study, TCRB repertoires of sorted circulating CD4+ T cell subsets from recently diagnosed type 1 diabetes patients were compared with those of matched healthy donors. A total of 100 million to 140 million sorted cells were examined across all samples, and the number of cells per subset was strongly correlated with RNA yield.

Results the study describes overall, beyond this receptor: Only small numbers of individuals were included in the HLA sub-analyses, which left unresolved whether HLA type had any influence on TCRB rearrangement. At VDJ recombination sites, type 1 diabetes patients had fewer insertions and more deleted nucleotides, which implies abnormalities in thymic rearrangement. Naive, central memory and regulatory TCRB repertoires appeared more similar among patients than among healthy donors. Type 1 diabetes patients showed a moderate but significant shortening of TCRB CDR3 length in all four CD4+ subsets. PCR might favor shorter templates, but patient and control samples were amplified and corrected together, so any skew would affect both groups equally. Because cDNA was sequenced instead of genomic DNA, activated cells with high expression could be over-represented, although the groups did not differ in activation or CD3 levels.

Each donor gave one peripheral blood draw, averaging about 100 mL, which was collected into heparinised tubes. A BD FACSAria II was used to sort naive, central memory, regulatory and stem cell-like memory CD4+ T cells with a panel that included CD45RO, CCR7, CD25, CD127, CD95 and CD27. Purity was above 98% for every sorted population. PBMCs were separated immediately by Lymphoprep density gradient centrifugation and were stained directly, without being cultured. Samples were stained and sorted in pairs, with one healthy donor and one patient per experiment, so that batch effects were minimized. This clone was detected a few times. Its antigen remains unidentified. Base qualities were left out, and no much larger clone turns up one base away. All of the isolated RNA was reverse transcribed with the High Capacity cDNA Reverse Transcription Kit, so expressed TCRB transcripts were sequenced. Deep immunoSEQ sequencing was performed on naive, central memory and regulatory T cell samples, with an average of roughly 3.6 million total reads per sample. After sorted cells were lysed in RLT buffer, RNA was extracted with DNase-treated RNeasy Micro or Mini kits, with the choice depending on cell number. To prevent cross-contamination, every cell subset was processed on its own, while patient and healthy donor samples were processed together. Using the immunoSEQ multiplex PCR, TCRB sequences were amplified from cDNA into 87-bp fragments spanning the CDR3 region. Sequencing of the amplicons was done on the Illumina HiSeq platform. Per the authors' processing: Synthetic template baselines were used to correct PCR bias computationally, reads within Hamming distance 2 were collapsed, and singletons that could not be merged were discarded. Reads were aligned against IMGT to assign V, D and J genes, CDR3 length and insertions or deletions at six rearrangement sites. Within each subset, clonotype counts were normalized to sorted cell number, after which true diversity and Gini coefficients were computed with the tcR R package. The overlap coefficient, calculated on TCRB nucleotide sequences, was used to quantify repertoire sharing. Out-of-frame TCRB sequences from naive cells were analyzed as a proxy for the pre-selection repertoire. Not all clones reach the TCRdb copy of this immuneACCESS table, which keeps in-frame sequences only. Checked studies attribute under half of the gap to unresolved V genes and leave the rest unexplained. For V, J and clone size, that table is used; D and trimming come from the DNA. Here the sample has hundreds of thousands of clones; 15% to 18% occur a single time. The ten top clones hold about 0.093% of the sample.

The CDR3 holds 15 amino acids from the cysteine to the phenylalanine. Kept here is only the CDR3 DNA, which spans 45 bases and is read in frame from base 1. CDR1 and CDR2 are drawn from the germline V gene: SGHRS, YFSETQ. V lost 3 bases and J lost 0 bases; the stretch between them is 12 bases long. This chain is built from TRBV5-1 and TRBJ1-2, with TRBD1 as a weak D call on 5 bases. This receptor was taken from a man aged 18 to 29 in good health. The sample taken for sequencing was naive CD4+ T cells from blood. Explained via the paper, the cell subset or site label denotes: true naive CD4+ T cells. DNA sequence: TGCGCCAGCAGCTCGTGGGGCAGAGCTAACTATGGCTACACCTTC. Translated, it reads CASSSWGRANYGYTF.